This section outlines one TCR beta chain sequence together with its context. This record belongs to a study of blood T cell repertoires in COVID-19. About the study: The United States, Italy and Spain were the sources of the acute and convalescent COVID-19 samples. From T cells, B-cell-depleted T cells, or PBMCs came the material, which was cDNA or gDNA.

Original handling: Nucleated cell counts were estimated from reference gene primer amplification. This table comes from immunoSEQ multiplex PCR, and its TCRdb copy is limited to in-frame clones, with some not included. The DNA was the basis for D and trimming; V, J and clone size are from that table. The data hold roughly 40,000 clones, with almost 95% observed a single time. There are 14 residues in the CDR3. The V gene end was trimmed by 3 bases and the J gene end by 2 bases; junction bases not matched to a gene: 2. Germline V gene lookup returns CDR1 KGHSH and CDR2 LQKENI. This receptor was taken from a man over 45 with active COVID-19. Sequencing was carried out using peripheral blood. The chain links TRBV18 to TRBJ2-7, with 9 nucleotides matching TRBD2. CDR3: CASSPTSGTYEQYF. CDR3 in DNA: TGTGCCAGCTCACCGACTAGCGGTACCTACGAGCAGTACTTC.